Below are 32 T cell receptor beta chains sequenced from a single sample in a study of blood T cell repertoires in COVID-19. Sequencing used immunoSEQ multiplex PCR; TCRdb keeps in-frame clones, though not all of them. Here the sample spans tens of thousands of clones, approximately 84% being singletons. The sample was peripheral blood. Every receptor here comes from a human donor in a cohort sampled during active COVID-19.

CDR3 in amino acids: CASSLDEQGSYEQYF. The CDR3 DNA sequence: TGTGCCAGCAGCTTAGACGAACAGGGAAGCTACGAGCAGTACTTC. The rearrangement uses TRBV7-9 and TRBJ2-7, with D maybe TRBD1 (6 bases). The CDR3 spans 15 residues. V lost 1 base to trimming and J lost 3 bases, with 13 bases between them. CDR1 and CDR2 (germline): SEHNR, FQNEAQ (reference sequence).

The chain recombines TRBV28 with TRBJ1-2, with TRBD1 matching over 10 bases. This CDR3 region has 16 residues. CDR1 is MDHEN, CDR2 SYDVKM, per germline. V gave up 2 bases and J gave up 4 bases; unmatched junction bases: 7. For the CDR3, the DNA is TGTGCCAGCAGTTTACCCGGGACAGGGGAAATCTATGGCTACACCTTC. This gives the protein CASSLPGTGEIYGYTF.

The V gene is TRBV4-2, the J gene TRBJ2-7; 8 nucleotides align to TRBD2. CDR3 length equals 15 residues. Unmatched junction bases numbered 4, after V lost 1 base and J lost 2 bases. In germline, CDR1 is LGHNA, CDR2 YNFKEQ. The CDR3 protein is CASSQGLATTYEQYF. CDR3 sequence (DNA): TGTGCCAGCAGCCAAGGACTAGCGACAACCTACGAGCAGTACTTC.

The chain links TRBV5-1 to TRBJ1-1; D may be TRBD1 (5 bases). Trimming removed 4 bases at V and 0 bases at J, with 10 bases between. The CDR3 contains 14 residues. Germline CDR1 reads SGHRS; CDR2 reads YFSETQ. CDR3 in amino acids: CASSGGALNTEAFF. The CDR3 DNA follows: TGCGCCAGCAGCGGTGGGGCACTGAACACTGAAGCTTTCTTT.

The gene calls are TRBV15 and TRBJ2-1; 8 bases are a match to TRBD1. CDR3 length: 15 amino acids. V lost 3 bases and J lost 7; bases outside the gene matches: 8. The germline V gene has CDR1 LNHNV and CDR2 YYDKDF (reference sequence). CDR3 protein: CATSSYGTGRNEQFF. The DNA for the CDR3 is TGTGCCACCAGCAGCTACGGGACAGGTCGAAATGAGCAGTTCTTC.

The chain carries TRBV7-7 and TRBJ2-1; TRBD2 matches at 8 bases. The germline V gene encodes CDR1 SSHAT and CDR2 FNYEAQ (reference sequence). CDR3 length equals 16 residues. V trimming: 1 base; J trimming: 3 bases; junction bases outside the gene matches: 5. The CDR3 is CASSLVAGGGYNEQFF. The DNA for the CDR3 is TGTGCCAGCAGCTTAGTTGCGGGAGGTGGCTACAATGAGCAGTTCTTC.

The V call is TRBV4-1, the J call TRBJ2-7, with 10 bases fitting TRBD2. CDR3 length: 18 amino acids. Germline assignment: CDR1 MGHRA and CDR2 YSYEKL. The junction had 10 bases not matched to a gene; V was cut back by 0 bases and J by 2 bases. CDR3 sequence reads: CASSQEVRASGRTYEQYF. CDR3 DNA: TGCGCCAGCAGCCAAGAGGTGAGAGCTAGCGGGAGAACCTACGAGCAGTACTTC.

This clone is a singleton in its sample. The rearrangement links TRBV4-2 to TRBJ1-4; D is ambiguous. V gave up 4 bases and J gave up 7 bases, with 13 bases separating them. This CDR3 contains 14 residues. Germline-derived CDR1 and CDR2 are LGHNA and YNFKEQ. The CDR3 DNA follows: TGTGCCAGCAGCCGCCAGCGGCGGTCTGAAAAACTGTTTTTT. Its protein is CASSRQRRSEKLFF.

This clone was found once. The chain combines TRBV5-6 with TRBJ2-7, with unresolved D. Germline V lookup: CDR1 SGHDT, CDR2 YYEEEE. The CDR3 sequence is 13 residues long. V lost 2 bases to trimming and J lost 1 base, with 7 bases between them. The CDR3 loop is CASSLDLSYEQYF. The CDR3 coding sequence is TGTGCCAGCAGCTTAGACTTATCCTACGAGCAGTACTTC.

The chain carries TRBV6-2 or TRBV6-3 and TRBJ2-1; D may be TRBD2 (6 bases). The CDR3 is made up of 14 amino acids. Trimming removed 5 bases from V and 15 bases from J, with 23 bases in between. In germline, CDR1 is MNHEY, CDR2 SVGEGT. This CDR3 reads CASSVRGTGALLFF. CDR3 coding DNA: TGTGCCAGCAGTGTCCGGGGGACGGGTGCCCTTCTGTTCTTC.

This chain links TRBV6-5 with TRBJ1-2; the match to TRBD1 covers 9 bases. V dropped 6 bases and J dropped 8; count of bases not matched to a gene: 7. The CDR3 totals 13 residues. CDR1 and CDR2 (germline): MNHEY, SVGAGI. CDR3 loop: CASRGQGKVGYTF. The CDR3 DNA reads TGTGCCAGCAGGGGACAGGGAAAAGTCGGCTACACCTTC.

This clone was recorded only once. The genes are TRBV27 and TRBJ2-5; 11 bases align to TRBD1. CDR1 MNHEY and CDR2 SMNVEV come from the germline V gene (reference sequence). The junction had 13 bases not matched to a gene; V was cut back by 6 bases and J by 7 bases. The CDR3 covers 16 residues. CDR3 residues: CASRLIARDRGATQYF. The CDR3 DNA sequence: TGTGCCAGCAGGCTTATTGCCCGGGACAGGGGGGCGACCCAGTACTTC.

This clone came up once. The chain couples TRBV7-2 to TRBJ1-5, with TRBD1 matching 9 bases. Germline-derived CDR1 and CDR2 are SGHTA and FQGNSA. The CDR3 has 14 residues. V was clipped by 5 bases and J by 6 bases; unmatched bases: 5. For the CDR3, the DNA is TGTGCCAGCAGCCCGGGGACAGGGTCTCAGCCCCAGCATTTT. It codes for CASSPGTGSQPQHF. The full variable domain, with the rest looked up from reference TRBV7-2 and TRBJ1-5, is GAGVSQSPSNKVTEKGKDVELRCDPISGHTALYWYRQSLGQGLEFLIYFQGNSAPDKSGLPSDRFSAERTGGSVSTLTIQRTQQEDSAVYLCASSPGTGSQPQHFGDGTRLSIL.

A few counts support this clone. J is TRBJ2-2 and V is TRBV21-1; the DNA was not compared with TRBD1, the D call given in the table. TRBV21-1 is tagged as a pseudogene. This CDR3 has 23 amino acids. The CDR3 region has the DNA TGTGCCAGCAGCAAAGCGGCGGAGGGAGGCCGGGACAGGGGTTTATTGAGCACCGGGGAGCTGTTTTTT. Encoded protein: CASSKAAEGGRDRGLLSTGELFF.

This chain joins TRBV28 and TRBJ1-1; perhaps TRBD1 as D (5 bases). Germline assignment: CDR1 MDHEN and CDR2 SYDVKM. V shed 3 bases and J shed 0 bases, with 20 bases lying between them. The CDR3 has 18 amino acids. CDR3 sequence (DNA): TGTGCCAGCAGTTTGGGGACTTGGGGAGCGATAATGAACACTGAAGCTTTCTTT. This codes for CASSLGTWGAIMNTEAFF.

V gene TRBV7-9 combines with J gene TRBJ1-4; 8 positions agree with TRBD1. V lost 4 bases to trimming and J lost 5 bases; unmatched junction nucleotides: 3. There are 14 residues in the CDR3. The germline CDR1 and CDR2 sequences are SEHNR and FQNEAQ (reference sequence). The CDR3 DNA reads TGTGCCAGCAGCTCCGACAGGGGAAATGAAAAACTGTTTTTT. Translation: CASSSDRGNEKLFF.

The V gene is TRBV13, the J gene TRBJ2-2, with a weak D call TRBD1 (5 bases). The CDR3 runs to 16 residues. Trimming took off 4 bases at V and 4 bases at J, with 16 bases between the two ends. The germline V gene has CDR1 PRHDT and CDR2 FYEKMQ (reference sequence). CDR3 in DNA: TGTGCCAGCAGCTCGACTCCGACAGTTTCCACCGGGGAGCTGTTTTTT. Its protein product is CASSSTPTVSTGELFF.

The genes are TRBV5-4 and TRBJ2-1; D is possibly TRBD1 (6 bases). This CDR3 contains 14 residues. Germline V gene lookup returns CDR1 SGHNT and CDR2 YYREEE (reference sequence). Trimming removed 7 bases at V and 7 bases at J, with 18 bases between. CDR3 loop: CASLGGPLGNEQFF. The DNA for the CDR3 is TGTGCCAGCCTAGGGGGACCTTTGGGTAATGAGCAGTTCTTC. Looking up the rest from reference TRBV5-4 and TRBJ2-1 gives the full variable domain: ETGVTQSPTHLIKTRGQQVTLRCSSQSGHNTVSWYQQALGQGPQFIFQYYREEENGRGNFPPRFSGLQFPNYSSELNVNALELDDSALYLCASLGGPLGNEQFFGPGTRLTVL.

The V call is TRBV3-1 (or the pseudogene TRBV3-2), the J call TRBJ1-2; a possible D gene is TRBD1 (6 bases). CDR3 length: 15 amino acids. The germline CDR1 and CDR2 sequences are LGHDT and YNNKEL (reference sequence). V dropped 3 bases and J dropped 7 bases, with 18 bases sitting between them. The CDR3 protein is CASSQTTWGRLGYTF. The CDR3 coding sequence is TGTGCCAGCAGCCAGACCACCTGGGGGCGGCTTGGCTACACCTTC.

V is TRBV13 and J is TRBJ2-7; 11 nucleotides line up with TRBD1. Per the germline V gene, CDR1 is PRHDT and CDR2 is FYEKMQ (reference sequence). The V and J ends lost 4 bases and 5 bases, in that order; junction bases with no gene match: 7. CDR3 length: 15 amino acids. CDR3 region: CASSSPDRGRDEQYF. In nucleotides, the CDR3 is TGTGCCAGCAGCTCCCCGGACAGGGGGCGCGACGAGCAGTACTTC.

The chain joins TRBV5-1 to TRBJ2-5; TRBD1 matches at 9 bases. The germline CDR1 and CDR2 sequences are SGHRS and YFSETQ. The CDR3 totals 15 residues. Trimming removed 4 bases from V and 5 bases from J; junction bases left unmatched: 9. CDR3 region: CASSPGQGWWETQYF. CDR3 bases: TGCGCCAGCAGCCCCGGACAGGGGTGGTGGGAGACCCAGTACTTC.

This clone appeared once. V gene TRBV27 combines with J gene TRBJ1-1; 7 nucleotides align to TRBD1. Looked up from germline, CDR1 is MNHEY and CDR2 is SMNVEV (reference sequence). This CDR3 has 14 amino acids. Unmatched junction bases numbered 7, after V lost 5 bases and J lost 4 bases. The CDR3 DNA reads as TGTGCCAGCAGTCGGGACAGCTGGACCACTGAAGCTTTCTTT. Translating gives CASSRDSWTTEAFF.

The gene calls are TRBV7-2 and TRBJ2-7; tentative D call: TRBD2 (6 bases). V was clipped by 1 base and J by 3 bases, with 16 bases between them. From germline, CDR1 is SGHTA and CDR2 FQGNSA. The CDR3 runs to 16 residues. Written as DNA, the CDR3 is TGTGCCAGCAGCTTAGGAATAGGGAGGAACCTCTACGAGCAGTACTTC. It is translated as CASSLGIGRNLYEQYF.

This clone was seen only a few times. The chain joins TRBV5-5 to TRBJ2-3; 9 nucleotides align to TRBD1. Germline-derived CDR1 and CDR2 are SGHKS and YYEKEE (reference sequence). The CDR3 consists of 20 residues. Trimming cost V 4 bases and J 0 bases; bases outside gene matches: 18. CDR3 coding DNA: TGTGCCAGCAGCAATACCGGGACAGGGCGTTCTCGTTCTAGCACAGATACGCAGTATTTT. It codes for CASSNTGTGRSRSSTDTQYF.

The chain joins TRBV7-9 to TRBJ2-3; D ambiguous. V shed 3 bases and J shed 2 bases, with 6 bases lying between them. The CDR3 spans 13 residues. The germline CDR1 and CDR2 sequences are SEHNR and FQNEAQ (reference sequence). The CDR3 protein is CASSFLSTDTQYF. DNA for the CDR3: TGTGCCAGCAGCTTCCTGTCCACAGATACGCAGTATTTT.

The chain employs TRBV18 and TRBJ2-4, with TRBD1 as a possible D gene (6 bases). Germline CDR1 and CDR2: KGHSH and LQKENI. The CDR3 is made up of 17 amino acids. V was pared by 4 bases and J by 0 bases, with 16 bases between. CDR3 nucleotide sequence: TGTGCCAGCTCACAAGGGACACCGAAACTAGCCAAAAACATTCAGTACTTC. Amino acid sequence: CASSQGTPKLAKNIQYF.

The V call is TRBV18, the J call TRBJ1-4, with 7 bases that match TRBD1. CDR1 and CDR2 (germline): KGHSH, LQKENI. The CDR3 extends over 13 amino acids. V lost 3 bases to trimming and J lost 6 bases; unmatched junction nucleotides: 1. The CDR3 DNA sequence: TGTGCCAGCTCACCCGGACAGGATGAAAAACTGTTTTTT. Its protein is CASSPGQDEKLFF.

The V call is TRBV24-1, the J call TRBJ2-7; possible D gene TRBD1, 6 bases. There are 13 residues in the CDR3. CDR1 KGHDR and CDR2 SFDVKD come from the germline V gene. The V and J ends lost 3 bases and 7 bases respectively, with 12 bases between them. CDR3 nucleotide sequence: TGTGCCACCAGTGATAACAGGGAACGGGAGCAGTACTTC. Protein: CATSDNREREQYF.

As DNA, the CDR3 is TGCGCCAGCAGTGGAGGCCCCCAGGAGACCCAGTACTTC. Protein product: CASSGGPQETQYF. V gene TRBV5-1 combines with J gene TRBJ2-5; maybe TRBD2 (5 bases). V was shortened by 5 bases and J by 5 bases, with 13 bases between the two germline ends. Per germline, CDR1 SGHRS and CDR2 YFSETQ. CDR3 length equals 13 residues.

J is TRBJ2-1 and V is TRBV28; D possibly corresponds to TRBD2 (6 bases). Germline assignment: CDR1 MDHEN and CDR2 SYDVKM. Trimming took 1 base from V and 9 from J, leaving 16 bases between them. The CDR3 is 15 amino acids. DNA for the CDR3: TGTGCCAGCAGTTTATTTAGGACGGCGGGGAGTGAGCAGTTCTTC. Translating it yields CASSLFRTAGSEQFF.

The rearrangement joins TRBV7-9 to TRBJ1-5, with D uncertain. The CDR3 runs 15 residues. V lost 5 bases and J lost 0, with 11 bases in between. Germline V gene sequence: CDR1 SEHNR, CDR2 FQNEAQ (reference sequence). The CDR3 DNA reads TGTGCCAGCAGCCTCGGAGGCTATAGCAATCAGCCCCAGCATTTT. Translated, it gives CASSLGGYSNQPQHF. Full variable domain (outside the CDR3, taken from reference TRBV7-9 and TRBJ1-5): DTGVSQNPRHKITKRGQNVTFRCDPISEHNRLYWYRQTLGQGPEFLTYFQNEAQLEKSRLLSDRFSAERPKGSFSTLEIQRTEQGDSAMYLCASSLGGYSNQPQHFGDGTRLSIL.

The rearrangement joins TRBV7-6 to TRBJ2-7, with a possible D match to TRBD2 (6 bases). Germline-derived CDR1 and CDR2 are SGHVS and FNYEAQ. Trimming took 5 bases from V and 3 from J, leaving 20 bases between them. CDR3 length equals 16 residues. For the CDR3, the DNA is TGTGCCAGCAGCCCTCGGACTACAGGATCAATCTACGAGCAGTACTTC. It yields the protein CASSPRTTGSIYEQYF.